These T cell receptor beta chains were read from a single sample in a study of type 1 and type 2 diabetes patients. TCRdb used MiXCR to reprocess the multiplex PCR reads, holding one entry per CDR3 protein. This table holds approximately 260,000 distinct CDR3 sequences, 40% to 50% found once. The sequenced sample consisted of peripheral blood mononuclear cells (PBMCs). The source of these receptors is a man between 18 and 35 years old with type 2 diabetes. The CDR3 runs from the conserved cysteine through the conserved F or W. A D gene is named only where the DNA matches it firmly. A clone size is listed for some rows: how often the clone was seen (once, few, many), or a class if it is expanded.

j_gene: TRBJ2-7; d_gene: TRBD2; abundance: .; v_gene: TRBV5-4; CDR3nt: TGTGCCAGCAGCTCGCTAGAGGTAGCGGGAGTGGGCGAGCAGTACTTC; CDR3aa: CASSSLEVAGVGEQYF
j_gene: TRBJ1-6; d_gene: TRBD1; abundance: many; v_gene: TRBV7-2; CDR3nt: TGTGCCAGCAGCCAGGGGACAGGTCTTAATTCACCCCTCCACTTT; CDR3aa: CASSQGTGLNSPLHF
j_gene: TRBJ2-1; d_gene: TRBD2; abundance: once; v_gene: TRBV9; CDR3nt: TGTGCCAGCAGCGTAGGGAAAGCGGGGGGCGGGTACAATGAGCAGTTCTTC; CDR3aa: CASSVGKAGGGYNEQFF
j_gene: TRBJ2-1; d_gene: TRBD1; abundance: .; v_gene: TRBV29-1; CDR3nt: TGCAGCGTTGAAGGTTGGACAGGGGCATCCTACAATGAGCAGTTCTTC; CDR3aa: CSVEGWTGASYNEQFF
j_gene: TRBJ1-4; d_gene: TRBD1; abundance: many; v_gene: TRBV19; CDR3nt: TGTGCCAGTAGTAAGGGACAGGGGAAGGAAAAACTGTTTTTT; CDR3aa: CASSKGQGKEKLFF
j_gene: TRBJ2-2; d_gene: .; abundance: .; v_gene: TRBV6-5; CDR3nt: TGTGCCAGCAGCCTCGATACCACCGGGGAGCTGTTTTTT; CDR3aa: CASSLDTTGELFF
j_gene: TRBJ2-1; d_gene: TRBD2; abundance: .; v_gene: TRBV20-1; CDR3nt: TGCAGTGCTGGAGAGCTAGCGGGAGTGGGTGAGCAGTTCTTC; CDR3aa: CSAGELAGVGEQFF
j_gene: TRBJ1-5; d_gene: .; abundance: .; v_gene: TRBV19; CDR3nt: TGTGCCAGTAGTACAACCGGGCCTCCCGGGAATCAGCCCCAGCATTTT; CDR3aa: CASSTTGPPGNQPQHF
j_gene: TRBJ2-3; d_gene: .; abundance: .; v_gene: TRBV19; CDR3nt: TGTGCCAGTAGTATAGCCCGTGACAGGGAGGTATCGGATACGCAGTATTTT; CDR3aa: CASSIARDREVSDTQYF
j_gene: TRBJ2-5; d_gene: TRBD1; abundance: .; v_gene: TRBV7-9; CDR3nt: TGTGCCATTTACAGGGGCGAGACCCAGTACTTC; CDR3aa: CAIYRGETQYF
j_gene: TRBJ1-2; d_gene: .; abundance: .; v_gene: TRBV5-1; CDR3nt: TGTGCCAGCAGCTCCACCGGGGCAGCGGGCTATGGCTACACCTTC; CDR3aa: CASSSTGAAGYGYTF
j_gene: TRBJ1-5; d_gene: TRBD1; abundance: .; v_gene: TRBV6-6; CDR3nt: TGTGCCAGCAGTGAGAGTATAGGGGGCTCGTATCAGCCCCAGCATTTT; CDR3aa: CASSESIGGSYQPQHF
j_gene: TRBJ2-1; d_gene: .; abundance: few; v_gene: TRBV20-1; CDR3nt: TGCAGTGCGCGAAGGTCCTACAATGAGCAGTTCTTC; CDR3aa: CSARRSYNEQFF
j_gene: TRBJ2-3; d_gene: TRBD1; abundance: few; v_gene: TRBV20-1; CDR3nt: TGCAGTGCCAAGGGACAGAGAATCTTCGATACGCAGTATTTT; CDR3aa: CSAKGQRIFDTQYF
j_gene: TRBJ2-1; d_gene: TRBD2; abundance: .; v_gene: TRBV20-1; CDR3nt: TGCAGTGCGTCACTAGCGGGAGGCCAACAGAATGAGCAGTTCTTC; CDR3aa: CSASLAGGQQNEQFF
j_gene: TRBJ1-1; d_gene: TRBD1; abundance: few; v_gene: TRBV6-1; CDR3nt: TGTGCCAGCAGTGGACCGACAGGGGGAGAAGCTTTCTTT; CDR3aa: CASSGPTGGEAFF
j_gene: TRBJ2-3; d_gene: TRBD2; abundance: .; v_gene: TRBV15; CDR3nt: TGTGCCACCAGCGGTGGACTAGCGGGGGTCACAGATACGCAGTATTTT; CDR3aa: CATSGGLAGVTDTQYF
j_gene: TRBJ2-5; d_gene: .; abundance: .; v_gene: TRBV4-1; CDR3nt: TGTGCCAGCAGCCAAACAAACCGGGGGGAGACCCAGTACTTC; CDR3aa: CASSQTNRGETQYF
j_gene: TRBJ2-1; d_gene: .; abundance: .; v_gene: TRBV6-6; CDR3nt: TGTGCCAGCAGTGCAAAGACAGTTTACAATGAGCAGTTCTTC; CDR3aa: CASSAKTVYNEQFF
j_gene: TRBJ1-6; d_gene: .; abundance: .; v_gene: TRBV30; CDR3nt: TGTGCCTGGAGTGCAAGGCGTGACAGTCGGTATAATTCACCCCTCCACTTT; CDR3aa: CAWSARRDSRYNSPLHF
j_gene: TRBJ1-1; d_gene: .; abundance: many; v_gene: TRBV4-1; CDR3nt: TGCGCCAGCAGCCAAGGGGGTAGGGCTGAAGCTTTCTTT; CDR3aa: CASSQGGRAEAFF
j_gene: TRBJ2-7; d_gene: .; abundance: .; v_gene: TRBV7-8; CDR3nt: TGTGCCAGCAGCTCCCCGCAAAGGGCCGGGTTCGAGCAGTACTTC; CDR3aa: CASSSPQRAGFEQYF
j_gene: TRBJ1-1; d_gene: .; abundance: few; v_gene: TRBV20-1; CDR3nt: TGCAGTGCCACAGGGAGGAACACTGAAGCTTTCTTT; CDR3aa: CSATGRNTEAFF
j_gene: TRBJ2-7; d_gene: .; abundance: many; v_gene: TRBV30; CDR3nt: TGTGCCTGGAGAACTAGCTCCTACGAGCAGTACTTC; CDR3aa: CAWRTSSYEQYF
j_gene: TRBJ2-7; d_gene: .; abundance: .; v_gene: TRBV27; CDR3nt: TGTGCCAGCAGTTTATCCTGGGGGGGCCGTTACGAGCAGTACTTC; CDR3aa: CASSLSWGGRYEQYF
j_gene: TRBJ2-1; d_gene: .; abundance: once; v_gene: TRBV6-2/TRBV6-3; CDR3nt: TGTGCCAGCAGAGACCTGGGTTTCGAGAAACAGTTCTTC; CDR3aa: CASRDLGFEKQFF
j_gene: TRBJ2-5; d_gene: .; abundance: many; v_gene: TRBV15; CDR3nt: TGTGCCACCAGCAGAGTAACCCTTGGGGAGACCCAGTACTTC; CDR3aa: CATSRVTLGETQYF
j_gene: TRBJ2-5; d_gene: .; abundance: .; v_gene: TRBV13; CDR3nt: TGTGCCAGCAGCCCAATTCGACTAGCAGGGGGAGAGACCAAGTACTTC; CDR3aa: CASSPIRLAGGETKYF
j_gene: TRBJ2-5; d_gene: .; abundance: many; v_gene: TRBV15; CDR3nt: TGTGCCACCAGCAGAGATCGAGCGGGTCTTGCAGACTTC; CDR3aa: CATSRDRAGLADF
j_gene: TRBJ2-1; d_gene: .; abundance: many; v_gene: TRBV19; CDR3nt: TGTGCCAGTAGCCCACGCAGCTACAATGAGCAGTTCTTC; CDR3aa: CASSPRSYNEQFF
j_gene: TRBJ1-2; d_gene: .; abundance: many; v_gene: TRBV2; CDR3nt: TGTGCCAGCAGTGAAGGACAGAACTATGGCTACACCTTC; CDR3aa: CASSEGQNYGYTF
j_gene: TRBJ2-7; d_gene: TRBD1; abundance: many; v_gene: TRBV28; CDR3nt: TGTGCCAGCAGTTTCCCCGTCGGACAGGGAAGTCGGAACGAGCAGTACTTC; CDR3aa: CASSFPVGQGSRNEQYF
j_gene: TRBJ1-5; d_gene: TRBD1; abundance: .; v_gene: TRBV15; CDR3nt: TGTGCCACCAGCAGAACCGGGACAGGGCCTCAGCCCCAGCATTTT; CDR3aa: CATSRTGTGPQPQHF
j_gene: TRBJ1-5; d_gene: TRBD1; abundance: .; v_gene: TRBV19; CDR3nt: TGTGCCAGTAGTATAGATACAGGGGTCGGTCAGCCCCAGCATTTT; CDR3aa: CASSIDTGVGQPQHF
j_gene: TRBJ2-5; d_gene: .; abundance: .; v_gene: TRBV29-1; CDR3nt: TGCAGCGTTGATGTCAGATCAGAGACCCAGTACTTC; CDR3aa: CSVDVRSETQYF
j_gene: TRBJ2-7; d_gene: .; abundance: few; v_gene: TRBV20-1; CDR3nt: TGCAGTGCTATAGGGAGCGGGCCCCCGAAGGCCTACGAGCAGTACTTC; CDR3aa: CSAIGSGPPKAYEQYF
j_gene: TRBJ1-6; d_gene: TRBD1; abundance: .; v_gene: TRBV27; CDR3nt: TGTGCCAGCAAGACCGGGACAGGGTCAAATTCACCCCTCCACTTT; CDR3aa: CASKTGTGSNSPLHF
j_gene: TRBJ1-5; d_gene: .; abundance: .; v_gene: TRBV30; CDR3nt: TGTGCCTGGAGTAAGGGGATGGGTCAGCCCCAGCATTTT; CDR3aa: CAWSKGMGQPQHF
j_gene: TRBJ2-7; d_gene: .; abundance: many; v_gene: TRBV12-3/TRBV12-4; CDR3nt: TGTGCCAGCAGTTTAGGTCGCTCCTACGAGCAGTACTTC; CDR3aa: CASSLGRSYEQYF
j_gene: TRBJ1-1; d_gene: .; abundance: many; v_gene: TRBV7-2; CDR3nt: TGTGCCAGCAGCCCAACTACCGAAGCTTTCTTT; CDR3aa: CASSPTTEAFF
j_gene: TRBJ1-2; d_gene: .; abundance: .; v_gene: TRBV14; CDR3nt: TGTGCCAGCAGCCAAGATAGACTCCGTAAATGCTATGGCTACACCTTC; CDR3aa: CASSQDRLRKCYGYTF
j_gene: TRBJ2-7; d_gene: TRBD2; abundance: .; v_gene: TRBV18; CDR3nt: TGTGCCAGCTCACCACGATACGGACTAGCGGGAAGGCGCTACGAGCAGTACTTC; CDR3aa: CASSPRYGLAGRRYEQYF
j_gene: TRBJ2-5; d_gene: TRBD2; abundance: .; v_gene: TRBV4-1; CDR3nt: TGCGCCAGCAGCCTCCCGAGCGGGGGGGGGGAGACCCAGTACTTC; CDR3aa: CASSLPSGGGETQYF
j_gene: TRBJ2-3; d_gene: TRBD1; abundance: many; v_gene: TRBV5-1; CDR3nt: TGCGCCAGCAGCTTGGCCATTGGCAGGGGGTACACAGATACGCAGTATTTT; CDR3aa: CASSLAIGRGYTDTQYF
j_gene: TRBJ2-1; d_gene: TRBD2; abundance: .; v_gene: TRBV19; CDR3nt: TGTGCCAGTAAAATTAGCGGGAACAATGAGCAGTTCTTC; CDR3aa: CASKISGNNEQFF
j_gene: TRBJ1-4; d_gene: .; abundance: .; v_gene: TRBV25-1; CDR3nt: TGTGCCAGTAGTAGGGGTTGGGGAGAAAAACTGTTTTTT; CDR3aa: CASSRGWGEKLFF
j_gene: TRBJ1-2; d_gene: TRBD1; abundance: many; v_gene: TRBV19; CDR3nt: TGTGCCAGTAGTGAGGACAGGGGGCTCATCGGCTACACCTTC; CDR3aa: CASSEDRGLIGYTF
j_gene: TRBJ2-3; d_gene: .; abundance: few; v_gene: TRBV20-1; CDR3nt: TGCAGTGCCACGGGGCAGGAAACAGATACGCAGTATTTT; CDR3aa: CSATGQETDTQYF
j_gene: TRBJ2-3; d_gene: .; abundance: .; v_gene: TRBV12-3/TRBV12-4; CDR3nt: TGTGCCAGCAGTTTTGTGTCAGATACGCAGTATTTT; CDR3aa: CASSFVSDTQYF
j_gene: TRBJ1-5; d_gene: .; abundance: .; v_gene: TRBV6-5; CDR3nt: TGTGCCATCAGTGACAGGACGATGAATCAGCCCCAGCATTTT; CDR3aa: CAISDRTMNQPQHF
j_gene: TRBJ2-1; d_gene: .; abundance: .; v_gene: TRBV15; CDR3nt: TGTGCCACCAGCAGAGATAAGTCTGCGGGGTACAATGAGCAGTTCTTC; CDR3aa: CATSRDKSAGYNEQFF
j_gene: TRBJ1-2; d_gene: .; abundance: few; v_gene: TRBV30; CDR3nt: TGTGCCTTCTCTCAAAGCCCGGGTGACTATGGCTACACCTTC; CDR3aa: CAFSQSPGDYGYTF
j_gene: TRBJ1-3; d_gene: .; abundance: .; v_gene: TRBV11-1; CDR3nt: TGTGCCAGCAGCTTTGGTTTCGGTATCTCTGGAAACACCATATATTTT; CDR3aa: CASSFGFGISGNTIYF